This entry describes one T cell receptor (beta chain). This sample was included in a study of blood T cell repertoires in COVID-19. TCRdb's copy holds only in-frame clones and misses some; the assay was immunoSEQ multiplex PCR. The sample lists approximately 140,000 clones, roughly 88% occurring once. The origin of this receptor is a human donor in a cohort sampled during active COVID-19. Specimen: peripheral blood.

The CDR3 sequence is CASSQTGGVGNTIYF. Written as DNA, the CDR3 is TGTGCCAGCAGCCAGACAGGGGGTGTTGGAAACACCATATATTTT. The rearrangement joins TRBV3-1 (or the pseudogene TRBV3-2) to TRBJ1-3; 9 bases match TRBD1. CDR1 is LGHDT, CDR2 YNNKEL, per germline (reference sequence). This CDR3 is built from 15 residues. J gave up 3 bases and V 3 bases, and 3 bases lay outside the gene matches.